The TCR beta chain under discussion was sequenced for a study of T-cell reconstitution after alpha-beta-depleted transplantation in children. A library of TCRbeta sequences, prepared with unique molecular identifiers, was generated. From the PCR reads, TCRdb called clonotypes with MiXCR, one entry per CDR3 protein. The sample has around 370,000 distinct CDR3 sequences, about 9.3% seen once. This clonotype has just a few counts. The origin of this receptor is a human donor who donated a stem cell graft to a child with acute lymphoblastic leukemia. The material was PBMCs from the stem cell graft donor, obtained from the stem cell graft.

CDR3 sequence (DNA): TGTGCCAGCAGTTTTCCGGGACAGGTGAACACTGAAGCTTTCTTT. It codes for CASSFPGQVNTEAFF. The chain carries TRBV12-3 or TRBV12-4 and TRBJ1-1; 8 bases match TRBD1. The CDR3 is 15 amino acids. V trimming: 3 bases; J trimming: 0 bases; junction bases outside the gene matches: 3.